Listed here are 15 T cell receptor beta chains from one sample, sequenced in a study of shared clonotypes between healthy human individuals. CD8 cells regarded as naive lacked CD45RO, were positively chosen for CCR7, and omitted terminally differentiated effector memory CD45RA+ cells. Profiling relied on immunoSEQ multiplex PCR, and the TCRdb table lists in-frame clones only, not all of them. The table shows under 2,000,000 clones, with about 95% occurring only once. The sequencing sample was made of naive CD8+ T cells sorted from blood. The receptors were gathered from a man aged 18 to 35 in good health.

The chain links TRBV9 to TRBJ2-6; 7 bases fit TRBD2. V trimming: 3 bases; J trimming: 2 bases; junction bases outside the gene matches: 5. This CDR3 region has 16 residues. The germline CDR1 and CDR2 sequences are SGDLS and YYNGEE. CDR3 amino acids: CASSEGSGTGANVLTF. DNA for the CDR3: TGTGCCAGCAGCGAAGGAAGCGGGACTGGGGCCAACGTCCTGACTTTC.

The chain joins TRBV9 to TRBJ1-3, with 7 bases lining up with TRBD1. Germline V gene lookup returns CDR1 SGDLS and CDR2 YYNGEE. This CDR3 spans 15 amino acids. J gave up 0 bases and V 4 bases, and 4 bases lay outside the gene matches. The CDR3 coding sequence is TGTGCCAGCAGCTCGGGACAGATCTCTGGAAACACCATATATTTT. Its protein is CASSSGQISGNTIYF.

The chain recombines TRBV5-1 with TRBJ2-1, with 11 bases fitting TRBD1. After removal of 3 bases from V and 7 bases from J, the junction contained 9 bases not matched to a gene. The CDR3 is 16 residues long. Germline lookup yields CDR1 SGHRS and CDR2 YFSETQ. As DNA, the CDR3 is TGCGCCAGCAGCTGGTGGGCGGGGACAGGGGGAAATGAGCAGTTCTTC. Amino acid sequence: CASSWWAGTGGNEQFF. Together with reference TRBV5-1 and TRBJ2-1, the CDR3 gives the full variable domain: KAGVTQTPRYLIKTRGQQVTLSCSPISGHRSVSWYQQTPGQGLQFLFEYFSETQRNKGNFPGRFSGRQFSNSRSEMNVSTLELGDSALYLCASSWWAGTGGNEQFFGPGTRLTVL.

This clone appeared a single time. Additional DNA sequences in this sample encode the identical CDR3. V usage is TRBV5-4 and J usage is TRBJ2-2; D is undetermined. CDR1 is SGHNT, CDR2 YYREEE, per germline (reference sequence). This CDR3 is 12 amino acids long. Trimming stripped 2 bases from V and 6 bases from J, with 5 bases between. Here the CDR3 reads CASSLFPGELFF. Written as DNA, the CDR3 is TGTGCCAGCAGCTTATTTCCCGGGGAGCTGTTTTTT.

Note on this clone: This CDR3 is also generated by other DNA sequences in the sample. V and J are TRBV5-1 and TRBJ2-7; no firm D call. The CDR3 runs to 13 residues. Trimming pared 4 bases from V and 1 base from J, leaving 9 bases between. Germline CDR1 and CDR2: SGHRS and YFSETQ. CDR3 coding DNA: TGCGCCAGCAGCCTAAGACCTTCCTACGAGCAGTACTTC. This encodes CASSLRPSYEQYF.

The V and J genes are TRBV6-6 and TRBJ2-5; D possibly matches TRBD1 or TRBD2 (6 bases each). Germline V gene lookup returns CDR1 MNHNY and CDR2 SVGAGI (reference sequence). V dropped 0 bases and J dropped 5 bases, with 13 bases sitting between them. The CDR3 is made up of 15 amino acids. CDR3: CASSYSSGGWETQYF. As DNA, the CDR3 is TGTGCCAGCAGTTACTCGTCCGGGGGCTGGGAGACCCAGTACTTC.

About this clone itself: Germline is not matched at one junction end, which may reflect a read error. This chain's CDR3 is CASSEVKGSSQPQHF. The CDR3 DNA reads TGTGCCAGCAGTGAAGTTAAAGGGAGCAGTCAGCCCCAGCATTTT. The gene calls are TRBV6-1 and TRBJ1-5; no definite D call. The germline CDR1 and CDR2 sequences are MNHNS and SASEGT. The CDR3 consists of 15 residues.

A single count supports this clone. The CDR3 DNA sequence: TGTGCCAGCAGTCGACCAGGTCAGGGCACAGATACGCAGTATTTT. This encodes CASSRPGQGTDTQYF. This chain connects TRBV27 to TRBJ2-3, with D uncertain. Germline CDR1 reads MNHEY; CDR2 reads SMNVEV (reference sequence). The germline V and J ends were trimmed by 5 bases and 1 base, with 13 bases remaining between them. CDR3 length equals 15 residues.

The rearrangement links TRBV6-1 to TRBJ2-7; perhaps TRBD2 as D (5 bases). The CDR3 contains 14 residues. V lost 0 bases to trimming and J lost 5 bases, with 11 bases between them. Germline V gene data show CDR1 as MNHNS and CDR2 as SASEGT. CDR3 residues: CASSEANGLNEQYF. CDR3 in DNA: TGTGCCAGCAGTGAAGCGAATGGACTCAACGAGCAGTACTTC.

As regards this clone: Different DNA sequences within this sample yield the same CDR3. The rearrangement links TRBV29-1 to TRBJ2-7; TRBD1 agrees at 8 bases. The CDR3 has 13 amino acids. Germline trimming cut 6 bases from V and 0 bases from J; bases unmatched to any gene: 4. Looked up from germline, CDR1 is SQVTM and CDR2 is ANQGSEA. The CDR3 here is CSVGTGDSYEQYF. For the CDR3, the DNA is TGCAGCGTCGGGACAGGCGACTCCTACGAGCAGTACTTC.

The gene calls are TRBV7-8 and TRBJ2-6, with 11 bases fitting TRBD1. Per the germline V gene, CDR1 is SGHVS and CDR2 is FQNEAQ. CDR3 size: 19 residues. J was trimmed by 2 bases and V by 1 base; bases with no gene match: 7. CDR3 bases: TGTGCCAGCAGCTTAGTGGCGGGACAGGGGGTACCTGGGGCCAACGTCCTGACTTTC. This sequence encodes CASSLVAGQGVPGANVLTF.

This chain uses TRBV27 with TRBJ2-7, with 8 bases identical to TRBD1. J lost 3 bases, V lost 8 bases, and 9 bases had no gene match. Per the germline V gene, CDR1 is MNHEY and CDR2 is SMNVEV (reference sequence). This CDR3 spans 14 amino acids. The CDR3 is CASSRTGPFYEQYF. The CDR3 coding sequence is TGTGCCAGCTCCCGGACAGGGCCGTTCTACGAGCAGTACTTC.

This clone was observed a few times. The V and J genes are TRBV27 and TRBJ1-1; weak D call: TRBD1 (5 bases). Germline V gene data show CDR1 as MNHEY and CDR2 as SMNVEV (reference sequence). This CDR3 comprises 15 residues. V was pared by 6 bases and J by 1 base, with 15 bases between. CDR3 in DNA: TGTGCCAGCAGCCGCATTGGTACAGGGAACACTGAAGCTTTCTTT. It is translated as CASSRIGTGNTEAFF.

Only one count was recorded for this clone. The chain couples TRBV5-1 to TRBJ2-7; D gene uncertain. The CDR3 loop spans 14 amino acids. V was cut by 4 bases and J by 0 bases, with 11 bases left in between. The germline CDR1 and CDR2 sequences are SGHRS and YFSETQ. The CDR3 loop reads CASSRVGSSYEQYF. In DNA form, the CDR3 reads TGCGCCAGCAGCCGAGTGGGGTCCTCCTACGAGCAGTACTTC.

Comment on this clone: This sample also contains other DNA sequences that code for the same CDR3. The rearrangement uses TRBV5-1 and TRBJ2-1; 7 bases line up with TRBD2. CDR1 and CDR2 from the germline V gene are SGHRS and YFSETQ. This CDR3 contains 14 residues. With V trimmed by 0 bases and J by 3 bases, 0 bases remained unmatched. CDR3 sequence reads: CASSLVAGYNEQFF. CDR3 nucleotide sequence: TGCGCCAGCAGCTTGGTAGCGGGCTACAATGAGCAGTTCTTC.